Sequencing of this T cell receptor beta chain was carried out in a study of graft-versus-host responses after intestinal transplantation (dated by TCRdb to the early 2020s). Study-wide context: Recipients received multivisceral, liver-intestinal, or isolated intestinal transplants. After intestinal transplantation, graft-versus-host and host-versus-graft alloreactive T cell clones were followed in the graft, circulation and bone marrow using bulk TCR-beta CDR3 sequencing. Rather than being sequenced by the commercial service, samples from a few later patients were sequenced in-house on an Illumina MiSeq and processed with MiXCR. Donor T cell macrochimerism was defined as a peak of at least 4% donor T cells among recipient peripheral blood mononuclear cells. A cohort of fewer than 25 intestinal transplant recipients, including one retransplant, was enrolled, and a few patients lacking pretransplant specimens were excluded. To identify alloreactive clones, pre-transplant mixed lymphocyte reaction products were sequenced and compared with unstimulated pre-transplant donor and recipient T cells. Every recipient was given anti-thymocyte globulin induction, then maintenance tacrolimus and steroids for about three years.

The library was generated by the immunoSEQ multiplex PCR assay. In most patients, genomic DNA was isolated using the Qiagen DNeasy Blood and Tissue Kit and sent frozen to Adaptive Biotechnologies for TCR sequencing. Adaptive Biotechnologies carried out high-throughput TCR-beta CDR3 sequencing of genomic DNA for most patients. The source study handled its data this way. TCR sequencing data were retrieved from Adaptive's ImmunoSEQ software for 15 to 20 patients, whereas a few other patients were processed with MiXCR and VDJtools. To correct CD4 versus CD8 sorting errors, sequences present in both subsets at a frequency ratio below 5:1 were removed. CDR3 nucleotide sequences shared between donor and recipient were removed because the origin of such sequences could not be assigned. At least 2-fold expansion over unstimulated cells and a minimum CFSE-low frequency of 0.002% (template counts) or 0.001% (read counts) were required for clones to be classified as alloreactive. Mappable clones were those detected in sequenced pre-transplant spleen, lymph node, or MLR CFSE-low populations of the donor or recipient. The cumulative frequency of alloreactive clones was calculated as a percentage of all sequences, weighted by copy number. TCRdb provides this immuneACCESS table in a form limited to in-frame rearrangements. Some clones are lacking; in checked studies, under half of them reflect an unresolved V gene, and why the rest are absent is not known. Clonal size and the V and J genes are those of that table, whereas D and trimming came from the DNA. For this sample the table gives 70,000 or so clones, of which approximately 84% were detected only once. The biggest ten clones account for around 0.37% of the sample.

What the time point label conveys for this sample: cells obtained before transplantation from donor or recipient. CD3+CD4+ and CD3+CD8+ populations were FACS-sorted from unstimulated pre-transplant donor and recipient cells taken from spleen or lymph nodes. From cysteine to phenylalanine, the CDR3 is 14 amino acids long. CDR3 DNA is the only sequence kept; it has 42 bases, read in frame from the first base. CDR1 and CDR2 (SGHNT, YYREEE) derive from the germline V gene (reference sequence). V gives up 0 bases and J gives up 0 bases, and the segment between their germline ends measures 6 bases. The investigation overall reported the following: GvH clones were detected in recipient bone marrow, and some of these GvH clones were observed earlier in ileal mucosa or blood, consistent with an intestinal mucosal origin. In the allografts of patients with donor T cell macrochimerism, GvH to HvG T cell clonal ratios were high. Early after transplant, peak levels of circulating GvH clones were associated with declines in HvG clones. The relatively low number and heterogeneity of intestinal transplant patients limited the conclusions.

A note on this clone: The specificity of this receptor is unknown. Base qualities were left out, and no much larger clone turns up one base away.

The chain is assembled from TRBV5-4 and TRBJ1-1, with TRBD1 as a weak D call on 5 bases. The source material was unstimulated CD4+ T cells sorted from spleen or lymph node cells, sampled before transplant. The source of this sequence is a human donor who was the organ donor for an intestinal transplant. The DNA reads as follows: TGTGCCAGCAGCTTGGGGGGCCTGAACACTGAAGCTTTCTTT. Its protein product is CASSLGGLNTEAFF.